This is a list of T cell receptor beta chains from one sample in a study of shared clonotypes between healthy human individuals. This table comes from immunoSEQ multiplex PCR, and its TCRdb copy is limited to in-frame clones, with some not included. The repertoire holds more than 550,000 clones, with 90% as singletons. The source material was memory CD8+ T cells from PBMCs. The receptors were gathered from a man aged 18-30 years in good health. Some clones in this sample may be carry-over from other donors' samples. Both conserved end residues are part of each CDR3. Fields, in order: V gene, J gene, CDR3 protein.

TRBV19	TRBJ1-5	CASSFRQGAPNQPQHF
TRBV5-8	TRBJ1-4	CASSGTRFATNEKLFF
TRBV7-8	TRBJ2-5	CASSPSGVETQYF
TRBV5-8	TRBJ2-1	CASGLRRLAGVGNEQFF
TRBV25-1	TRBJ1-1	CASSDLLRNTEAFF
TRBV7-8	-	CASGAGTYEQYF
TRBV14	TRBJ2-3	CASSLAGGPIPDTQYF
TRBV27	TRBJ2-7	CASSFSGRPSYEQYF
TRBV19	TRBJ2-7	CASSTSGSSYEQYF
TRBV7-2	TRBJ2-1	CASSLWRVGEQFF
TRBV4-1	TRBJ2-7	CASSRAPGVKNEQYF
TRBV5-1	TRBJ2-1	CASSAWTSGFSYNEQFF
TRBV19	TRBJ2-3	CASSLRAGLGPDTQYF
TRBV4-3	TRBJ1-3	CASSQDYHSTLVGGNTIYF
TRBV29-1	TRBJ1-3	CSAGSGNTIYF
TRBV7-8	TRBJ2-1	CASSLAGTGGAEQFF
TRBV9	TRBJ2-7	CASSVAGPSSYEQYF
TRBV6-5	TRBJ2-7	CASSYSSGDDSYEQYF
TRBV6-1	TRBJ2-2	CASSGGTSPLAGELFF
TRBV21-1	TRBJ2-2	CASRPSSSGHLRTGELFF
TRBV19	TRBJ2-3	CASSHRGTTDTQYF
TRBV29-1	TRBJ2-2	CSVNPGTGELFF
TRBV9	TRBJ2-2	CASAGRAEGELFF
TRBV29-1	TRBJ2-5	CSVEGTLAGEWETQYF
TRBV6-6	TRBJ2-1	CASSANEAYNEQFF
TRBV19	TRBJ1-1	CASIGLDRSPNTEAFF
TRBV29-1	TRBJ1-1	CSVGDRDHMNTEAFF
TRBV7-9	TRBJ2-1	CASSPRTSGTYNEQFF
TRBV19	TRBJ2-7	CASSIDRQGAYEQYF
TRBV11-2	TRBJ2-3	CASSLFGGRWEPSTDTQYF
TRBV27	TRBJ1-1	CASSLSENSVLEAFF
TRBV29-1	TRBJ1-1	CSDITGTKSPEAFF
TRBV27	TRBJ2-2	CASSPIWGGLTGELFF
TRBV6-5	TRBJ1-3	CASSPGARSRNTIYF
TRBV28	TRBJ1-4	CASRRQAPNEKLFF
TRBV6-5	TRBJ2-7	CASSPHYEQYF
TRBV7-9	TRBJ2-7	CASSSGQRRFYEQYF
TRBV4-3	TRBJ1-2	CASSQAAGESRNYGYTF
TRBV7-9	TRBJ2-3	CASTTDTQYF
TRBV28	TRBJ1-5	CASSPTINQPQHF
TRBV7-2	TRBJ2-7	CASSLWGQGVNEQYF
TRBV7-9	TRBJ2-5	CASSPIAGGETQYF
TRBV28	TRBJ2-1	CASSLGLAGNEQFF
TRBV7-9	TRBJ1-2	CASSPGAFPEGYTF
TRBV5-1	TRBJ2-7	CASSFLAGPSYEQYF
TRBV6-1	TRBJ2-3	CASSELAGSTDTQYF
TRBV5-6	TRBJ1-2	CASSARGLGAYGYTF
TRBV28	TRBJ1-4	CASSLEFGQWGPHEKLFF
TRBV7-9	TRBJ2-1	CASTGRGEQFF
TRBV27	TRBJ2-7	CASRQALNEQYF